These 6 T cell receptor beta chains came from one sample sequenced in a study of cytomegalovirus exposure and HLA in healthy donors (dated by TCRdb to 2017 to 2019). Libraries were prepared through the immunoSEQ multiplex PCR assay. For the multiplex PCR, a mixture combining 60 forward primers for TCR Vbeta segments and 13 reverse primers for TCR Jbeta segments was used. Here the immuneACCESS table is served through TCRdb, limited to in-frame sequences with V and J called. Missing clones are a known gap in these copies; in checked studies unresolved V genes cover under half, and the rest lacks a known reason. A total of 150,000 to 200,000 clones appear in this sample, around 81% of them only once. The ten largest clones add up to about 1.7% of the sample. Material for sequencing was PBMCs. The receptors here all came from a man in his late teens or twenties in good health and CMV-seronegative.

V usage is TRBV19 and J usage is TRBJ2-1; 9 bases agree with TRBD2. There are 13 residues in the CDR3. Germline loops: CDR1 LNHDA, CDR2 SQIVND (reference sequence). V dropped 9 bases and J dropped 13; count of bases not matched to a gene: 13. CDR3 in DNA: TGTGCCAGCCGAGCGGGAGGCGTAGAAAAACAGTTCTTC. Translation: CASRAGGVEKQFF. Full variable domain (outside the CDR3, taken from reference TRBV19 and TRBJ2-1): DGGITQSPKYLFRKEGQNVTLSCEQNLNHDAMYWYRQDPGQGLRLIYYSQIVNDFQKGDIAEGYSVSREKKESFPLTVTSAQKNPTAFYLCASRAGGVEKQFFGPGTRLTVL.

The rearrangement joins TRBV29-1 to TRBJ2-2, with 11 bases identical to TRBD1. The CDR3 extends over 13 amino acids. The trim removed 8 bases at V and 8 bases at J, leaving 7 bases unmatched. CDR1 and CDR2 (germline): SQVTM, ANQGSEA. CDR3 DNA sequence: TGCAGCATTTGGGACAGGGGGTTGGGGGAGCTGTTTTTT. It specifies CSIWDRGLGELFF.

This clone occurred a few times. This CDR3 reads CASSVTTGDGSTIYF. The CDR3 DNA reads as TGTGCCAGCAGCGTAACGACAGGGGACGGGAGCACCATATATTTT. V and J are TRBV9 and TRBJ1-3; 8 nucleotides align to TRBD1. Trimming cost V 1 base and J 9 bases; bases outside gene matches: 9. The CDR3 has 15 amino acids. CDR1 SGDLS and CDR2 YYNGEE come from the germline V gene. Full variable domain (missing parts from reference TRBV9 and TRBJ1-3): DSGVTQTPKHLITATGQRVTLRCSPRSGDLSVYWYQQSLDQGLQFLIQYYNGEERAKGNILERFSAQQFPDLHSELNLSSLELGDSALYFCASSVTTGDGSTIYFGEGSWLTVV.

V gene TRBV9 combines with J gene TRBJ2-3, with TRBD2 identical over 8 bases. The trim removed 0 bases at V and 6 bases at J, leaving 3 bases unmatched. This CDR3 spans 14 amino acids. From germline, CDR1 is SGDLS and CDR2 YYNGEE. CDR3 sequence: CASSVAGGADTQYF. The CDR3 DNA reads TGTGCCAGCAGCGTAGCGGGAGGGGCGGATACGCAGTATTTT.

J is TRBJ2-5 and V is TRBV9; D gene unclear. Germline V lookup: CDR1 SGDLS, CDR2 YYNGEE. This CDR3 contains 13 residues. V lost 0 bases, J lost 5 bases, and 8 bases lay in between. The CDR3 spells CASSVGLRETQYF. CDR3 nucleotides: TGTGCCAGCAGCGTAGGGCTCAGGGAGACCCAGTACTTC.

The rearrangement joins TRBV10-3 to TRBJ2-2, with D maybe TRBD2 (5 bases). V was clipped by 6 bases and J by 3 bases, with 11 bases between them. The length of the CDR3 is 14 residues. Germline loops: CDR1 ENHRY, CDR2 SYGVKD. The CDR3 sequence is CAIRRGLDTGELFF. The CDR3 DNA sequence: TGTGCCATCAGACGTGGACTGGACACCGGGGAGCTGTTTTTT.